The 25 T cell receptor beta chains reported below all come from one sample, sequenced in a study of persistence of HIV-infected CD4 T cells. These receptors' antigens are unknown. The stimulus was lysate of CMV-infected fibroblasts, 10 ug/mL. Sorting selected CD4+ T cells upregulating both CD40 ligand and CD69. The immunoSEQ assay was version 4, run in survey mode. Profiled with immunoSEQ multiplex PCR; TCRdb holds only in-frame clones, not every one. The sample lists 15,000 to 25,000 clones, about 84% occurring once. Here the sequenced sample was CD4+ T cells sorted from PBMCs after approximately 20-hour stimulation, taken from a patient who received antiretroviral therapy. Receptors were obtained from an adult man with HIV who was CMV-seropositive.

CDR3 in amino acids: CASSGLAGGSYNEQFF. In DNA form, the CDR3 reads TGTGCCAGCAGTGGGCTAGCGGGGGGGTCCTACAATGAGCAGTTCTTC. The V and J genes are TRBV6-1 and TRBJ2-1; TRBD2 matches at 12 bases. Germline trimming cut 4 bases from V and 1 base from J; bases unmatched to any gene: 2. CDR1 and CDR2 from the germline V gene are MNHNS and SASEGT. The CDR3 spans 16 residues.

The chain recombines TRBV12-3 or TRBV12-4 with TRBJ1-5; D ambiguous. The CDR3 totals 13 residues. V was clipped by 1 base and J by 9 bases, with 10 bases between them. This CDR3 reads CASSLGVFRPQHF. The CDR3 DNA follows: TGTGCCAGCAGTTTAGGAGTTTTTCGGCCCCAGCATTTT.

This rearrangement joins TRBV20-1 to TRBJ1-3, with D uncertain. The CDR3 is made up of 13 amino acids. V was pared by 7 bases and J by 0 bases, with 10 bases between. Per the germline V gene, CDR1 is DFQATT and CDR2 is SNEGSKA (reference sequence). DNA of the CDR3: TGCAGTGTCAGTGAGGGCTCTGGAAACACCATATATTTT. Amino acid sequence: CSVSEGSGNTIYF.

The CDR3 protein is CASSYSSSLSGNTIYF. The CDR3, as DNA: TGTGCCAGCAGTTACTCGAGCAGTCTCTCTGGAAACACCATATATTTT. The J gene is TRBJ1-3, the V gene TRBV6-2 or TRBV6-3, with no clear D. With 0 bases removed from V and 0 bases from J, the gap between germline ends came to 9 bases. Germline V gives CDR1 MNHEY, CDR2 SVGEGT. CDR3 size: 16 residues.

This clone is classed as medium-sized. CDR3 residues: CASSLTANTGELFF. CDR3 nucleotides: TGTGCCAGCAGCTTGACAGCGAACACCGGGGAGCTGTTTTTT. The V call is TRBV7-2, the J call TRBJ2-2; weak D call: TRBD1 (5 bases). This CDR3 spans 14 amino acids. Germline V CDR1 and CDR2: SGHTA, FQGNSA. Trimming cost V 3 bases and J 0 bases, with 5 bases left between them.

This chain uses TRBV20-1 with TRBJ2-7; 8 positions match TRBD1. J was trimmed by 7 bases and V by 3 bases; bases with no gene match: 2. This CDR3 has 11 residues. Per germline, CDR1 DFQATT and CDR2 SNEGSKA (reference sequence). In DNA form, the CDR3 reads TGCAGTGCTAGGGGACAGGTTGAGCAGTACTTC. This sequence encodes CSARGQVEQYF.

There are a few counts of this clone. This rearrangement joins TRBV19 to TRBJ1-5, with D possibly TRBD1 on 5 matching bases. V was trimmed by 1 base and J by 4 bases, leaving 20 bases between them. Germline V lookup: CDR1 LNHDA, CDR2 SQIVND (reference sequence). This CDR3 region has 18 residues. DNA of the CDR3: TGTGCCAGTAGTATAGTTTTCAGGGTCGGAGGGGATAATCAGCCCCAGCATTTT. As protein: CASSIVFRVGGDNQPQHF.

This rearrangement joins TRBV18 to TRBJ2-7; 9 bases are shared with TRBD2. This CDR3 spans 16 amino acids. Per the germline V gene, CDR1 is KGHSH and CDR2 is LQKENI. V lost 0 bases, J lost 6 bases, and 9 bases stayed unmatched. The CDR3 spells CASSPPREAGGSEQYF. The DNA of the CDR3 is TGTGCCAGCTCACCACCGCGGGAAGCGGGGGGCAGCGAGCAGTACTTC.

This chain connects TRBV2 to TRBJ1-5, with D maybe TRBD1 (6 bases). The CDR3 contains 14 residues. V was pared by 5 bases and J by 4 bases, with 12 bases between. Germline values: CDR1 SNHLY, CDR2 FYNNEI. CDR3 sequence reads: CASSHTGWNQPQHF. CDR3 bases: TGTGCCAGCAGTCATACAGGGTGGAATCAGCCCCAGCATTTT. The variable domain in full, completed from reference TRBV2 and TRBJ1-5, reads EPEVTQTPSHQVTQMGQEVILRCVPISNHLYFYWYRQILGQKVEFLVSFYNNEISEKSEIFDDQFSVERPDGSNFTLKIRSTKLEDSAMYFCASSHTGWNQPQHFGDGTRLSIL.

The V gene is TRBV7-9, the J gene TRBJ1-2; D uncertain. Germline V gene lookup returns CDR1 SEHNR and CDR2 FQNEAQ (reference sequence). CDR3 length equals 14 residues. Trimming cost V 5 bases and J 1 base, with 11 bases left between them. CDR3 amino acids: CASSLLAINYGYTF. The CDR3 bases are TGTGCCAGCAGCCTCCTCGCAATTAACTATGGCTACACCTTC.

V is TRBV5-1 and J is TRBJ2-7; TRBD1 might be the D (6 bases). The CDR3 contains 14 residues. Germline CDR1 reads SGHRS; CDR2 reads YFSETQ. V lost 2 bases and J 5 bases, leaving 14 bases between the germline ends. As DNA, the CDR3 is TGCGCCAGCAGCTTACAGGGAATTACCCACGAGCAGTACTTC. Its translation is CASSLQGITHEQYF.

V gene TRBV28 combines with J gene TRBJ2-7; either TRBD1 or TRBD2 may supply D (5 bases each). In germline, CDR1 is MDHEN, CDR2 SYDVKM. V was trimmed by 8 bases and J by 2 bases, leaving 13 bases between them. The CDR3 contains 13 residues. Here the CDR3 reads CASHEGKAYEQYF. The CDR3, as DNA: TGTGCCAGCCACGAGGGGAAAGCCTACGAGCAGTACTTC.

This sequence joins TRBV20-1 and TRBJ1-5; D not resolved. CDR3 length: 15 amino acids. Per the germline V gene, CDR1 is DFQATT and CDR2 is SNEGSKA (reference sequence). Trimming took 3 bases from V and 4 from J, leaving 16 bases between them. The DNA of the CDR3 is TGCAGTGCTAGTCGAGAGGTATCGACGAATCAGCCCCAGCATTTT. It codes for CSASREVSTNQPQHF.

J is TRBJ2-7 and V is TRBV6-5; a weak D match, TRBD2 (7 bases). The CDR3 is made up of 13 amino acids. V dropped 0 bases and J dropped 5 bases, with 8 bases sitting between them. Germline V gene sequence: CDR1 MNHEY, CDR2 SVGAGI. CDR3 nucleotides: TGTGCCAGCAGTTACTCGGGGGGGCACGAGCAGTACTTC. This codes for CASSYSGGHEQYF.

This clone was detected a few times. The rearrangement uses TRBV11-2 and TRBJ1-5, with 9 bases identical to TRBD1. The CDR3 runs 19 residues. V gave up 3 bases and J gave up 6 bases; unmatched junction bases: 18. Germline V CDR1 and CDR2: SGHAT, FQNNGV. CDR3 protein: CASSFTRKPGQGTSQPQHF. The CDR3 bases are TGTGCCAGCAGCTTTACCCGAAAACCGGGACAGGGAACGTCTCAGCCCCAGCATTTT.

This clone showed up just once. V gene TRBV12-5 combines with J gene TRBJ1-6; 8 bases map to TRBD1. With 1 base clipped from V and 7 bases from J, the junction kept 3 bases outside the gene matches. In germline, CDR1 is LGHNT, CDR2 FRNRAP. The CDR3 runs to 15 residues. The DNA for the CDR3 is TGTGCTAGTGGTTTGGGACAGGGGAGAAATTCACCCCTCCACTTT. This codes for CASGLGQGRNSPLHF. Using reference TRBV12-5 and TRBJ1-6 for the parts outside the CDR3, the full variable domain is DARVTQTPRHKVTEMGQEVTMRCQPILGHNTVFWYRQTMMQGLELLAYFRNRAPLDDSGMPKDRFSAEMPDATLATLKIQPSEPRDSAVYFCASGLGQGRNSPLHFGNGTRLTVT.

The CDR3 loop reads CASSDRGGTDTQYF. For the CDR3, the DNA is TGTGCCAGCAGTGACCGGGGGGGCACAGATACGCAGTATTTT. The chain uses TRBV6-4 and TRBJ2-3; the match to TRBD2 covers 7 bases. In germline, CDR1 is MRHNA, CDR2 SNTAGT. The CDR3 has 14 amino acids. Trimming took 2 bases from V and 1 from J; bases not matched to a gene: 0.

The chain employs TRBV6-5 and TRBJ1-1; D is possibly TRBD1 (6 bases). CDR3 length: 14 amino acids. Per germline, CDR1 MNHEY and CDR2 SVGAGI. V lost 2 bases to trimming and J lost 5 bases, with 12 bases between them. Written as DNA, the CDR3 is TGTGCCAGCAGTTACACAGGGAGGGGAACTGAAGCTTTCTTT. This codes for CASSYTGRGTEAFF.

The sample holds a few counts of this clone. J is TRBJ1-4 and V is TRBV2; no clear D gene. V was shortened by 0 bases and J by 0 bases, with 11 bases between the two germline ends. The CDR3 runs to 17 residues. Germline V lookup: CDR1 SNHLY, CDR2 FYNNEI. CDR3 protein: CASSEAGGRPTNEKLFF. CDR3 nucleotide sequence: TGTGCCAGCAGTGAAGCGGGAGGTCGCCCAACTAATGAAAAACTGTTTTTT.

The table lists this clone with a few counts. This chain links TRBV5-1 with TRBJ2-5; D might be TRBD2 (6 bases). The germline V and J ends were trimmed by 0 bases and 2 bases, with 14 bases remaining between them. CDR3 length: 16 residues. Germline CDR1 and CDR2: SGHRS and YFSETQ. In nucleotides, the CDR3 is TGCGCCAGCAGCTTGGGCGGGGCCATCCTTCAAGAGACCCAGTACTTC. Residues: CASSLGGAILQETQYF.

A single count supports this clone. V usage is TRBV5-1 and J usage is TRBJ1-4, with TRBD1 identical over 8 bases. Germline CDR1 SGHRS, CDR2 YFSETQ. The CDR3 runs 15 residues. Trimming cost V 2 bases and J 7 bases; bases outside gene matches: 7. The CDR3 is CASSFKQGGGEKLFF. The CDR3 bases are TGCGCCAGCAGCTTCAAACAGGGGGGCGGTGAAAAACTGTTTTTT.

CDR3 nucleotides: TGTGCCAGCAGCCAAGTTGGGACGAACACTGAAGCTTTCTTT. Encoded protein: CASSQVGTNTEAFF. The J gene is TRBJ1-1, the V gene TRBV3-1 (or the pseudogene TRBV3-2); a weak D match, TRBD1 (5 bases). This CDR3 spans 14 amino acids. V lost 1 base to trimming and J lost 1 base, with 7 bases between them. CDR1 is LGHDT, CDR2 YNNKEL, per germline (reference sequence).

The chain uses TRBV6-5 and TRBJ1-1; D is ambiguous. This CDR3 is 13 amino acids long. The germline CDR1 and CDR2 sequences are MNHEY and SVGAGI. V was shortened by 7 bases and J by 0 bases, with 9 bases between the two germline ends. CDR3 bases: TGTGCCAGCACCCAGGAAATGAACACTGAAGCTTTCTTT. Residues: CASTQEMNTEAFF.

This clone was seen only a few times. The V and J genes are TRBV2 and TRBJ2-6; possibly TRBD2 for D (6 bases). Per germline, CDR1 SNHLY and CDR2 FYNNEI. V lost 4 bases and J lost 0, with 10 bases in between. The CDR3 contains 16 residues. The CDR3 protein is CASSVEGYSGANVLTF. In DNA, the CDR3 is TGTGCCAGCAGTGTGGAGGGCTACTCTGGGGCCAACGTCCTGACTTTC.

This clone was seen only a few times. The V call is TRBV9, the J call TRBJ2-6; unclear D gene. Trimming took off 0 bases at V and 10 bases at J, with 11 bases between the two ends. The CDR3 is 14 residues long. Germline-derived CDR1 and CDR2 are SGDLS and YYNGEE. CDR3 sequence reads: CASSVDPGRNVLTF. Written as DNA, the CDR3 is TGTGCCAGCAGCGTAGACCCAGGAAGAAACGTCCTGACTTTC.